This T cell receptor beta chain was sequenced in a study of T cells in Graves' hyperthyroidism and ophthalmopathy. The TCR beta CDR3 regions underwent amplification using RNA transcripts as the source. The HTBI primer set drove a first-round RT-PCR of the TCR CDR3. Each CDR3 protein is one row after TCRdb ran MiXCR on the multiplex PCR reads. The table has a few hundred thousand distinct CDR3 sequences, around 20% seen once. This clonotype appeared many times. The antigen is undetermined. Findings and limits, study-wide: Researchers found most expanded thyroid clonotypes above 0.001 in blood as well.

The V and J ends lost 5 bases and 0 bases, in that order; junction bases with no gene match: 5. There are 16 residues in the CDR3. Germline CDR1 reads GTSNPN; CDR2 reads SVGIG (reference sequence). This TCR derives from a woman aged 50 to 60 with Graves' hyperthyroidism. The chain joins TRBV30 to TRBJ2-6; 9 positions agree with TRBD2. The source material was blood. The CDR3 DNA sequence: TGTGCCTGGCGACTAGCGGCACACTCTGGGGCCAACGTCCTGACTTTC. Protein: CAWRLAAHSGANVLTF.